The T cell receptor beta chain under discussion was sequenced for a study of OX40 agonist ivuxolimab in advanced cancers. Germline lookup yields CDR1 MNHNY and CDR2 SVGAGI (reference sequence). This CDR3 has 16 residues. V was trimmed by 6 bases and J by 0 bases, leaving 15 bases between them. On this clone: What it binds is not known.

This table comes from immunoSEQ multiplex PCR, and its TCRdb copy is limited to in-frame clones, with some not included. There are roughly 43,000 clones in the sample; roughly 85% occur only once, and 45% to 70% lies in the top ten. Study-wide results and limits: With doses of 0.1 to 3.0 mg/kg, CD4+ and CD8+ blood T cells had undergone clonal expansion by week 6.

This chain connects TRBV6-6 to TRBJ2-1; TRBD2 might be the D (6 bases). The specimen was CD4+ or CD8+ T cells sorted from blood, collected in a trial of the OX40 agonist ivuxolimab. The sequence was collected from an adult with an advanced solid tumor such as melanoma, head and neck, liver or kidney cancer. The DNA of the CDR3 is TGTGCCAGCAGACCCACTAGCCTTAGCTCCTACAATGAGCAGTTCTTC. This sequence encodes CASRPTSLSSYNEQFF.